A single sample gave rise to the 11 T cell receptor beta chains below, sequenced in a study of T cell responses to AZD1222 COVID-19 vaccine. Measured with immunoSEQ multiplex PCR; TCRdb has only the in-frame clones, and not every one. This table holds around 83,000 clones, 86% found once. Specimen: peripheral blood, collected on day 0 of AZD1222 vaccination. The receptor source for this set is an adult in good health.

This chain joins TRBV11-2 and TRBJ2-1, with D possibly matching TRBD1 (5 bases). There are 12 residues in the CDR3. CDR1 and CDR2 (germline): SGHAT, FQNNGV. V lost 5 bases to trimming and J lost 11 bases, with 13 bases between them. The CDR3 DNA sequence: TGTGCCAGCAGCCCCGACAGTCCCCAGCAGTTCTTC. Translated: CASSPDSPQQFF.

V usage is TRBV4-1 and J usage is TRBJ2-1, with 8 bases lining up with TRBD2. The CDR3 has 14 amino acids. CDR1 is MGHRA and CDR2 is YSYEKL in the germline V gene. J was trimmed by 6 bases and V by 6 bases; bases with no gene match: 7. The CDR3 DNA follows: TGCGCCAGCAGGGGACTAGAGAGCGGCAATGAGCAGTTCTTC. Protein sequence: CASRGLESGNEQFF.

This sequence joins TRBV10-3 and TRBJ2-1, with 10 bases that match TRBD2. This CDR3 has 15 residues. CDR1 ENHRY and CDR2 SYGVKD come from the germline V gene. J lost 7 bases, V lost 3 bases, and 6 bases had no gene match. The CDR3: CAISERAGGPNEQFF. In DNA form, the CDR3 reads TGTGCCATCAGTGAACGAGCGGGAGGGCCTAATGAGCAGTTCTTC.

This clone has a handful of counts. The chain is built from TRBV7-9 and TRBJ1-2; D is undetermined. Trimming stripped 6 bases from V and 5 bases from J, with 10 bases between. Germline V gene sequence: CDR1 SEHNR, CDR2 FQNEAQ (reference sequence). CDR3 size: 12 residues. The DNA for the CDR3 is TGTGCCAGCAGTAACAGTGAATATGGCTACACCTTC. This translates into CASSNSEYGYTF.

The chain links TRBV3-1 (or the pseudogene TRBV3-2) to TRBJ1-1; D perhaps matches TRBD1 (5 bases). Germline CDR1 is LGHDT and CDR2 is YNNKEL (reference sequence). V dropped 4 bases and J dropped 1 base, with 16 bases sitting between them. The CDR3 covers 16 residues. CDR3 amino acids: CASSPPGLARNTEAFF. CDR3 coding DNA: TGTGCCAGCAGCCCCCCAGGGTTGGCGAGGAACACTGAAGCTTTCTTT.

The chain combines TRBV9 with TRBJ2-1, with TRBD2 matching 9 bases. Trimming at V came to 4 bases and at J to 4 bases, leaving 15 bases not matched to a gene. CDR1 and CDR2 (germline): SGDLS, YYNGEE. The CDR3 consists of 18 residues. The CDR3 reads CASSPAASSGGIYNEQFF. CDR3 sequence (DNA): TGTGCCAGCAGCCCCGCGGCCTCCAGCGGGGGGATATACAATGAGCAGTTCTTC.

In its sample, this clone was seen once. This CDR3 is CASSQIGTSGRNTGELFF. CDR3 in DNA: TGTGCCAGCTCACAAATCGGGACTAGCGGGAGGAACACCGGGGAGCTGTTTTTT. The chain joins TRBV18 to TRBJ2-2; 14 positions match TRBD2. V shed 4 bases and J 1 base; nucleotides not matched to a gene: 5. Germline CDR1 reads KGHSH; CDR2 reads LQKENI. This CDR3 spans 18 amino acids. The complete variable domain, with remaining parts taken from reference TRBV18 and TRBJ2-2, reads NAGVMQNPRHLVRRRGQEARLRCSPMKGHSHVYWYRQLPEEGLKFMVYLQKENIIDESGMPKERFSAEFPKEGPSILRIQQVVRGDSAAYFCASSQIGTSGRNTGELFFGEGSRLTVL.

V usage is TRBV10-3 and J usage is TRBJ1-6, with 7 bases aligning to TRBD1. Losses at the gene ends were 10 bases for V and 7 bases for J; bases not matched to a gene: 7. The CDR3 totals 13 residues. Germline values: CDR1 ENHRY, CDR2 SYGVKD. The chain's CDR3 is CATMGQQNSPLHF. The CDR3 coding sequence is TGTGCCACGATGGGACAGCAAAATTCACCCCTCCACTTT.

This chain joins TRBV10-3 and TRBJ2-3; TRBD2 might be the D (5 bases). The germline V and J ends were trimmed by 3 bases and 5 bases, with 15 bases remaining between them. The germline V gene encodes CDR1 ENHRY and CDR2 SYGVKD. The CDR3 covers 15 residues. CDR3 protein: CAISDPLSEGDTQYF. CDR3 nucleotide sequence: TGTGCCATCAGTGACCCACTCTCAGAGGGAGATACGCAGTATTTT.

The J gene is TRBJ1-1, the V gene TRBV27, with TRBD1 matching 8 bases. V was pared by 5 bases and J by 1 base, with 3 bases of the junction left unmatched. Germline V gene data show CDR1 as MNHEY and CDR2 as SMNVEV (reference sequence). This CDR3 contains 14 residues. CDR3 nucleotides: TGTGCCAGCAGTAACAGGGGGGGGAACACTGAAGCTTTCTTT. Encoded protein: CASSNRGGNTEAFF.

The CDR3 reads CASSTDWTGDYGYTF. CDR3 bases: TGTGCCAGCTCAACAGACTGGACAGGGGACTATGGCTACACCTTC. V usage is TRBV18 and J usage is TRBJ1-2, with 9 positions matching TRBD1. The V gene's germline CDR1 is KGHSH and CDR2 LQKENI. J was trimmed by 3 bases and V by 5 bases; bases with no gene match: 7. The CDR3 extends over 15 amino acids.